One and the same sample provided the 26 T cell receptor beta chains below, sequenced in a study of lymphopenia after photon versus proton radiotherapy. Clones were sequenced by immunoSEQ multiplex PCR, and TCRdb holds only the in-frame ones, with some missing. This table has about 50,000 clones, approximately 92% appearing once. The input for sequencing was peripheral blood, taken from a patient treated with photon-based radiotherapy. The receptors here all came from a woman in her thirties or forties with cholangiocarcinoma.

The V call is TRBV29-1, the J call TRBJ2-1; 11 bases agree with TRBD2. Germline V lookup: CDR1 SQVTM, CDR2 ANQGSEA. The CDR3 loop spans 14 amino acids. Trimming at V came to 3 bases and at J to 5 bases, leaving 3 bases not matched to a gene. CDR3 nucleotides: TGCAGCGTTGAGGTACTAGCGGGGGACAATGAGCAGTTCTTC. Its translation is CSVEVLAGDNEQFF.

J is TRBJ1-4 and V is TRBV30; no clear D. CDR1 is GTSNPN and CDR2 is SVGIG in the germline V gene (reference sequence). The CDR3 is 14 amino acids. Trimming removed 2 bases at V and 7 bases at J, with 14 bases between. CDR3 nucleotides: TGTGCCTGGAGTTCGAGTGGTCGGGGTGAAAAACTGTTTTTT. It translates to CAWSSSGRGEKLFF.

The chain combines TRBV10-3 with TRBJ2-5; TRBD2 matches 11 bases. This CDR3 has 14 amino acids. Germline loops: CDR1 ENHRY, CDR2 SYGVKD. V dropped 10 bases and J dropped 5; count of bases not matched to a gene: 9. This chain's CDR3 is CATVAGGSGETQYF. The DNA of the CDR3 is TGTGCCACGGTAGCGGGGGGGTCGGGCGAGACCCAGTACTTC.

The J gene is TRBJ1-2, the V gene TRBV7-2; D gene ambiguous. V was clipped by 2 bases and J by 5 bases, with 9 bases between them. From germline, CDR1 is SGHTA and CDR2 FQGNSA. This CDR3 has 13 residues. CDR3 region: CASSLITEYGYTF. The CDR3 DNA is TGTGCCAGCAGCTTAATCACCGAATATGGCTACACCTTC. Full variable domain (remainder filled in from reference TRBV7-2 and TRBJ1-2): GAGVSQSPSNKVTEKGKDVELRCDPISGHTALYWYRQSLGQGLEFLIYFQGNSAPDKSGLPSDRFSAERTGGSVSTLTIQRTQQEDSAVYLCASSLITEYGYTFGSGTRLTVV.

The J gene is TRBJ2-2, the V gene TRBV28; 14 positions match TRBD2. The junction had 6 bases not matched to a gene; V was cut back by 5 bases and J by 1 base. Germline CDR1 reads MDHEN; CDR2 reads SYDVKM. The CDR3 length is 18 residues. CDR3 sequence: CASSGIGTSGRNTGELFF. CDR3 DNA: TGTGCCAGCAGTGGGATAGGGACTAGCGGGAGGAACACCGGGGAGCTGTTTTTT.

The genes are TRBV4-1 and TRBJ1-1; no definite D call. The CDR3 loop spans 14 amino acids. Per germline, CDR1 MGHRA and CDR2 YSYEKL. V lost 3 bases and J 3 bases, leaving 11 bases between the germline ends. CDR3 DNA sequence: TGCGCCAGCAGCCATATGGACGGGTACACTGAAGCTTTCTTT. The encoded protein is CASSHMDGYTEAFF.

The chain joins TRBV11-3 to TRBJ2-1; 8 nucleotides align to TRBD1. Germline values: CDR1 SGHNT, CDR2 YENEEA. This CDR3 spans 13 amino acids. V lost 6 bases, J lost 10 bases, and 8 bases stayed unmatched. The chain's CDR3 is CASRPGQANEQFF. For the CDR3, the DNA is TGTGCCAGCAGGCCGGGACAGGCAAACGAGCAGTTCTTC.

This clone was seen only once. This rearrangement joins TRBV9 to TRBJ2-1; 7 bases are shared with TRBD2. Germline CDR1 and CDR2: SGDLS and YYNGEE. The CDR3 runs to 15 residues. With V trimmed by 0 bases and J by 8 bases, 8 bases remained unmatched. As DNA, the CDR3 is TGTGCCAGCAGCGTAGCTAGCGGTAGTCAAGATGAGCAGTTCTTC. Its translation: CASSVASGSQDEQFF.

The V and J genes are TRBV5-8 and TRBJ1-5, with TRBD1 matching over 8 bases. Germline V gene sequence: CDR1 SGHTS, CDR2 YDEGEE. The CDR3 covers 15 residues. With V trimmed by 0 bases and J by 9 bases, 8 bases remained unmatched. This CDR3 reads CASSLDPTGEPPQHF. The CDR3 region has the DNA TGTGCCAGCAGCTTGGACCCGACAGGGGAGCCGCCCCAGCATTTT.

CDR3 in amino acids: CAISGGERGRSSTDTQYF. As DNA, the CDR3 is TGTGCCATCAGTGGGGGCGAGCGGGGGCGATCTAGCACAGATACGCAGTATTTT. The rearrangement joins TRBV10-3 to TRBJ2-3; 8 nucleotides agree with TRBD2. This CDR3 region has 18 residues. After removal of 4 bases from V and 0 bases from J, the junction contained 12 bases not matched to a gene. Germline V CDR1 and CDR2: ENHRY, SYGVKD.

The chain is built from TRBV2 and TRBJ2-5; 14 nucleotides match TRBD2. This CDR3 has 17 amino acids. Per the germline V gene, CDR1 is SNHLY and CDR2 is FYNNEI. J was trimmed by 3 bases and V by 4 bases; bases with no gene match: 7. CDR3 region: CASSGLAGGPGEETQYF. Here the CDR3 DNA reads TGTGCCAGCAGTGGACTAGCGGGAGGGCCTGGTGAAGAGACCCAGTACTTC.

The V call is TRBV28, the J call TRBJ2-7; weak D call: TRBD1 (6 bases). The germline V gene encodes CDR1 MDHEN and CDR2 SYDVKM. CDR3 size: 15 residues. V lost 6 bases, J lost 2 bases, and 17 bases lay in between. CDR3 amino acids: CASSSPAGATYEQYF. For the CDR3, the DNA is TGTGCCAGCAGCTCCCCGGCAGGGGCGACCTACGAGCAGTACTTC.

The CDR3 DNA reads as TGTGCCAGCAGCCCCGACAGGGGCCCCGATACGCAGTATTTT. Residues: CASSPDRGPDTQYF. The chain links TRBV7-9 to TRBJ2-3; 8 nucleotides agree with TRBD1. The CDR3 has 14 amino acids. The trim removed 5 bases at V and 6 bases at J, leaving 7 bases unmatched. Germline V gene lookup returns CDR1 SEHNR and CDR2 FQNEAQ (reference sequence).

The chain has TRBV5-1 and TRBJ2-7; perhaps D is TRBD1 or TRBD2 (6 bases each). The CDR3 runs to 14 residues. CDR1 SGHRS and CDR2 YFSETQ come from the germline V gene. Trimming took 1 base from V and 7 from J, leaving 15 bases between them. CDR3 sequence (DNA): TGCGCCAGCAGCTTGATCGGGGGCCAAGGGGAGCAGTACTTC. Its protein product is CASSLIGGQGEQYF.

CDR3 sequence (DNA): TGTGCCTGGAGGGAGGGACAGATGAACACTGAAGCTTTCTTT. It yields the protein CAWREGQMNTEAFF. V is TRBV30 and J is TRBJ1-1; 7 bases are shared with TRBD1. Trimming took 3 bases from V and 0 from J; bases not matched to a gene: 4. CDR3 length: 14 residues. From germline, CDR1 is GTSNPN and CDR2 SVGIG (reference sequence).

The V and J genes are TRBV11-2 and TRBJ2-1; 7 bases agree with TRBD2. Germline CDR1 is SGHAT and CDR2 is FQNNGV. This CDR3 comprises 16 residues. V was clipped by 8 bases and J by 0 bases; unmatched bases: 10. The CDR3 DNA reads TGTGCCAGCCTAGGGGTGGGCGGGAGCTCCTACAATGAGCAGTTCTTC. Protein: CASLGVGGSSYNEQFF.

V usage is TRBV6-1 and J usage is TRBJ2-1, with 7 bases lining up with TRBD2. Germline CDR1 and CDR2: MNHNS and SASEGT. The CDR3 loop spans 14 amino acids. V lost 7 bases and J lost 4; bases outside the gene matches: 7. DNA for the CDR3: TGTGCCAGCATTCCAGCGGGGCTTTACAATGAGCAGTTCTTC. This gives the protein CASIPAGLYNEQFF.

The chain is built from TRBV5-6 and TRBJ1-2, with D possibly being TRBD1 (6 bases). This CDR3 spans 14 amino acids. CDR1 SGHDT and CDR2 YYEEEE come from the germline V gene. Deletions cut 2 bases from V and 4 bases from J, with 12 bases between. CDR3: CASSFRDTSYGYTF. CDR3 nucleotides: TGTGCCAGCAGCTTCCGGGACACTAGCTATGGCTACACCTTC.

The chain is built from TRBV28 and TRBJ2-5; 7 bases line up with TRBD2. Germline assignment: CDR1 MDHEN and CDR2 SYDVKM. V was pared by 1 base and J by 2 bases, with 16 bases of the junction left unmatched. The CDR3 totals 19 residues. CDR3 loop: CASSLFHSGASGRQETQYF. Here the CDR3 DNA reads TGTGCCAGCAGTTTATTCCATTCGGGAGCTAGCGGTCGACAAGAGACCCAGTACTTC.

The V gene is TRBV7-8, the J gene TRBJ2-3; 8 bases match TRBD1. The junction had 8 bases not matched to a gene; V was cut back by 1 base and J by 5 bases. Germline loops: CDR1 SGHVS, CDR2 FQNEAQ. CDR3 length equals 16 residues. DNA of the CDR3: TGTGCCAGCAGCTTAGGAGCAGGGGGCGTTGAAGATACGCAGTATTTT. Protein: CASSLGAGGVEDTQYF. The full variable domain, in which reference TRBV7-8 and TRBJ2-3 provide the parts outside the CDR3, is GAGVSQSPRYKVAKRGQDVALRCDPISGHVSLFWYQQALGQGPEFLTYFQNEAQLDKSGLPSDRFFAERPEGSVSTLKIQRTQQEDSAVYLCASSLGAGGVEDTQYFGPGTRLTVL.

The chain joins TRBV7-2 to TRBJ2-7; 8 bases are a match to TRBD1. CDR3 length: 16 amino acids. After removal of 5 bases from V and 5 bases from J, the junction contained 14 bases not matched to a gene. The germline V gene encodes CDR1 SGHTA and CDR2 FQGNSA. CDR3 DNA sequence: TGTGCCAGCAGCCCCTCCCTGGACAGGGCCCTCCACGAGCAGTACTTC. It yields the protein CASSPSLDRALHEQYF.

This clone was counted a single time. The chain uses TRBV11-2 and TRBJ2-7, with D perhaps assigned TRBD1 or TRBD2 (6 bases each). V was cut by 3 bases and J by 4 bases, with 16 bases left in between. Germline V gives CDR1 SGHAT, CDR2 FQNNGV. CDR3 length: 15 residues. CDR3: CASSFMRGVEYEQYF. The DNA for the CDR3 is TGTGCCAGCAGCTTTATGAGGGGGGTAGAGTACGAGCAGTACTTC.

The gene calls are TRBV11-2 and TRBJ1-1; TRBD1 might be the D (5 bases). This CDR3 is built from 13 residues. Germline-derived CDR1 and CDR2 are SGHAT and FQNNGV. Trimming left V 5 bases short and J 6 bases short, with 13 bases between. The chain's CDR3 is CASSRPGRSEAFF. The CDR3 DNA reads TGTGCCAGCAGCCGGCCGGGACGATCTGAAGCTTTCTTT.

V gene TRBV19 combines with J gene TRBJ2-1, with D tentatively TRBD2 (6 bases). Germline V gene sequence: CDR1 LNHDA, CDR2 SQIVND (reference sequence). The CDR3 contains 13 residues. The V end lost 4 bases, the J end lost 8 bases, and 12 bases lay between the germline ends. The CDR3 protein is CASSNGGSDEQFF. The CDR3 DNA reads as TGTGCCAGTAGTAATGGAGGGAGCGATGAGCAGTTCTTC.

V usage is TRBV2 and J usage is TRBJ1-5; D is ambiguous. The germline gives CDR1 SNHLY, CDR2 FYNNEI. V lost 3 bases, J lost 7 bases, and 13 bases lay in between. The CDR3 is made up of 14 amino acids. The CDR3 DNA follows: TGTGCCAGCAGTGAGGGCCGCTCTAGACAGCCCCAGCATTTT. Its translation is CASSEGRSRQPQHF.

The chain carries TRBV7-9 and TRBJ2-5; 10 nucleotides line up with TRBD1. The CDR3 is 15 residues long. The germline CDR1 and CDR2 sequences are SEHNR and FQNEAQ (reference sequence). Losses at the gene ends were 5 bases for V and 2 bases for J; bases not matched to a gene: 5. The CDR3 DNA reads as TGTGCCAGCAGCCCGTGGACAGGGGGTCAAGAGACCCAGTACTTC. Translated: CASSPWTGGQETQYF.